The rows below give T cell receptor beta chains drawn from one sample of a study of blood T cell repertoires in COVID-19. Profiling relied on immunoSEQ multiplex PCR, and the TCRdb table lists in-frame clones only, not all of them. The repertoire holds 85,000 to 100,000 clones, 80% to 90% seen once, with under 5% in the top ten. Sequenced: peripheral blood. Receptors originate from a man older than 75 with COVID-19, enrolled during active disease. Each CDR3 is given with its conserved first and last residue. D genes are given only for firm matches. Clone size appears in some rows only: once, few, many, or a class for an expanded clone.

.,.,TRBV12-5,TRBJ2-1,TGTGCTAGTGGGGAGGGACTTGACAATGAGCAGTTCTTC,CASGEGLDNEQFF
.,TRBD1,TRBV29-1,TRBJ2-2,TGCAGCGTTGTGTGGACAGGGAACGGGGAGCTGTTTTTT,CSVVWTGNGELFF
.,.,TRBV25-1,TRBJ2-1,TGTGCCAGCAGTGACGTCAGGCTGAGCTCCTACAATGAGCAGTTCTTC,CASSDVRLSSYNEQFF
.,.,TRBV5-1,TRBJ1-1,TGCGCCAGCAGCTTGGCGGGACAGAACACTGAAGCTTTCTTT,CASSLAGQNTEAFF
.,TRBD1,TRBV6-5,TRBJ2-1,TGTGCCAGCAGTTGGGAACGGGACAGTCGGTACAATGAGCAGTTCTTC,CASSWERDSRYNEQFF
once,TRBD1,TRBV6-2/TRBV6-3,TRBJ2-7,TGTGCCAGCAGTTACTCCCCGACAGGGGGAAGGGGGCAGTACTTC,CASSYSPTGGRGQYF
.,.,TRBV7-3,TRBJ2-5,TGTGCCAGCAGCCCCGGCCTAGATGTCGGGGAGACCCAGTACTTC,CASSPGLDVGETQYF
.,TRBD1,TRBV6-5,TRBJ2-7,TGTGCCAGCAGCGACTCCGGGACAGGGCGATACGAGCAGTACTTC,CASSDSGTGRYEQYF
.,.,TRBV7-2,TRBJ1-3,TGTGCCAGCAGCCCCTTTAGAAACACCATATATTTT,CASSPFRNTIYF
.,TRBD1,TRBV7-3,TRBJ2-3,TGTGCCAGCAGCTTGACAGGGGGCACAGATACGCAGTATTTT,CASSLTGGTDTQYF
.,.,TRBV9,TRBJ2-5,TGTGCCAGCAGTGAGATAAGACACGAAGAGACCCAGTACTTC,CASSEIRHEETQYF
.,.,TRBV5-1,TRBJ2-7,TGCGCCAGCAGCTTGGCCCCCCAGTTAGAGGAGGCGGGGTACTTC,CASSLAPQLEEAGYF
.,.,TRBV30,TRBJ2-2,TGTGCCTGGAGTGGAGACAGCAATACCGGGGAGCTGTTTTTT,CAWSGDSNTGELFF
.,TRBD2,TRBV30,TRBJ2-7,TGTGCCTTGGAGTCTACTAGCGGCATTTACGAGCAGTACTTC,CALESTSGIYEQYF
.,.,TRBV5-1,TRBJ1-1,TGCGCCAGCAGCTTGGCCAGGGGATCGGGCACTGAAGCTTTCTTT,CASSLARGSGTEAFF